This T cell receptor (beta chain) derives from a study of HIV-infected patients and healthy controls. Alpha and beta constant-region primers primed reverse transcription of 500 to 550 ng RNA. Separate chain-specific third strand synthesis with multiplexing indices produced the alpha and beta libraries. MiXCR was run by TCRdb on the 5' RACE reads, yielding one entry per CDR3 protein. The table shows about 10,000 distinct CDR3 sequences, with roughly 4.8% occurring only once. This clonotype was observed at least ten times. All unsorted peripheral T cells were captured because whole blood was used without fractionation. The CDR3 loop spans 14 amino acids. Germline assignment: CDR1 MNHNS and CDR2 SASEGT. V was clipped by 5 bases and J by 5 bases, with 14 bases between them.

The V and J genes are TRBV6-1 and TRBJ2-3; D gene unclear. The source is an adult with HIV infection. The input for sequencing was blood, taken before antiretroviral therapy. CDR3: CASSSSAALDTQYF. CDR3 bases: TGTGCCAGCAGTAGCAGCGCGGCCTTAGATACGCAGTATTTT.